This T cell receptor (beta chain) was found in a study of cytomegalovirus exposure and HLA in healthy donors. In the study overall: Out of about 179 million T cells, an earlier analysis found more than 95 million unique TCR beta sequences in total.

For this clone: The antigen is unknown.

Study outcomes and limitations: Researchers reported in a later analysis that a missense DCLRE1C variant was tied to TCR beta V- and J-gene trimming. Researchers counted around 170 TCR beta chains as cytomegalovirus-associated. Sequencing likely generated an artifact that appeared as a cluster of highly shared sequence variants.

The V end was cut by 2 bases, the J end by 2 bases, with 6 bases between. CDR3 length equals 13 residues. Germline V lookup: CDR1 WNHNN, CDR2 SYGVQD (reference sequence). PCR primers comprised 60 Vbeta and 13 Jbeta primers. Clones were sequenced by immunoSEQ multiplex PCR, and TCRdb holds only the in-frame ones, with some missing. The table lists around 90,000 clones, roughly 63% of them singletons. This clonotype was obtained from a woman in her forties or fifties in good health and CMV-seropositive. Sequenced material: PBMCs. V and J are TRBV10-1 and TRBJ1-2, with D hard to call. The CDR3 spells CASSEVANYGYTF. DNA for the CDR3: TGCGCCAGCAGTGAGGTGGCCAACTATGGCTACACCTTC.